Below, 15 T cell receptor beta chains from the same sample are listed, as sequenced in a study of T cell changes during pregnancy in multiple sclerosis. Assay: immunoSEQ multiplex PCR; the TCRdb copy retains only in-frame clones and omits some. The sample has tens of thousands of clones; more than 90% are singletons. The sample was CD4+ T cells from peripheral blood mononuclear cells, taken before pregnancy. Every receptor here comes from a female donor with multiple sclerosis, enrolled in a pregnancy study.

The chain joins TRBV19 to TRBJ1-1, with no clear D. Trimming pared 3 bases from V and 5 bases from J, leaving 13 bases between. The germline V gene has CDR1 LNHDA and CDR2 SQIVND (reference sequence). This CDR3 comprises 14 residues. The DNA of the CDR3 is TGTGCCAGTAGTATTGTAGGCAGGATGACTGAAGCTTTCTTT. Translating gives CASSIVGRMTEAFF.

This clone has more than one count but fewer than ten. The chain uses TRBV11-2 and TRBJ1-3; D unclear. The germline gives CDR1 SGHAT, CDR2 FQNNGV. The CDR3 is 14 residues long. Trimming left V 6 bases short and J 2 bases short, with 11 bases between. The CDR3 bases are TGTGCCAGCAGACAGAGTGAAGCTGGAAACACCATATATTTT. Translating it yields CASRQSEAGNTIYF. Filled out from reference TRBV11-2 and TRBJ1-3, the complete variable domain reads EAGVAQSPRYKIIEKRQSVAFWCNPISGHATLYWYQQILGQGPKLLIQFQNNGVVDDSQLPKDRFSAERLKGVDSTLKIQPAKLEDSAVYLCASRQSEAGNTIYFGEGSWLTVV.

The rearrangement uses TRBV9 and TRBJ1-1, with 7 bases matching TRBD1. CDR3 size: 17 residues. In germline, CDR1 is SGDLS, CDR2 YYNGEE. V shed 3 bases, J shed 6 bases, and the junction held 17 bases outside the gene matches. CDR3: CASSERQGEPNEAEAFF. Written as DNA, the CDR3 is TGTGCCAGCAGCGAAAGACAGGGCGAGCCAAACGAGGCTGAAGCTTTCTTT.

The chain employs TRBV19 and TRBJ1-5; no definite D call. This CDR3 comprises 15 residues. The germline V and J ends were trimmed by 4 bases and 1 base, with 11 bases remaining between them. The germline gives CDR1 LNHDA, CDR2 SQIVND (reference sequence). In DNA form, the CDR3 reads TGTGCCAGTAGTACTGGCGGTTCGAGCAATCAGCCCCAGCATTTT. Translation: CASSTGGSSNQPQHF.

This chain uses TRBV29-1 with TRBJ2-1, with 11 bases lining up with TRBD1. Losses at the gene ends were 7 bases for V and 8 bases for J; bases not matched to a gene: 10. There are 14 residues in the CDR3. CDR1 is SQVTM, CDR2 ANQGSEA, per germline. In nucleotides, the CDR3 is TGCAGCGCCGCGCCGGGACAGGGGGTCCATGAGCAGTTCTTC. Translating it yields CSAAPGQGVHEQFF.

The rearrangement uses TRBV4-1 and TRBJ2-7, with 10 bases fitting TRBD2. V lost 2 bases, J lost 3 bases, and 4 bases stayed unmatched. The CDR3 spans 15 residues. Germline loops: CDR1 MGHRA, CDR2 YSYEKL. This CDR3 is CASSQTPSGSYEQYF. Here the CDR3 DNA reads TGCGCCAGCAGCCAAACTCCTAGCGGGAGCTACGAGCAGTACTTC.

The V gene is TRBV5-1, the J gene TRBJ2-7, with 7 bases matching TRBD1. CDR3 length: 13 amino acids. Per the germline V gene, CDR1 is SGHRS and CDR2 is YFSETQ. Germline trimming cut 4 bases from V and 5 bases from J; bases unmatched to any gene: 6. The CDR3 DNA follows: TGCGCCAGCAGCCCGCAGGGGGACAACGAGCAGTACTTC. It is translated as CASSPQGDNEQYF.

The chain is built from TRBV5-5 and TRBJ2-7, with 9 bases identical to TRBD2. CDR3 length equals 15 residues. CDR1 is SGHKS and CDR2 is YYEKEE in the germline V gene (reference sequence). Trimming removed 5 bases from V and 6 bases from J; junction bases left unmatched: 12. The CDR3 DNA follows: TGTGCCAGCAGTCTTAGCGGGAGTCGTTACGGCGAGCAGTACTTC. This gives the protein CASSLSGSRYGEQYF.

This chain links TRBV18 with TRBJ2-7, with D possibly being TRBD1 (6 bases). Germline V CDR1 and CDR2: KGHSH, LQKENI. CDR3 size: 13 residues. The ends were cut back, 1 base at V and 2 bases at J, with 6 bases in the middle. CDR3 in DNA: TGTGCCAGCTCACCACGGGACACCTACGAGCAGTACTTC. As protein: CASSPRDTYEQYF.

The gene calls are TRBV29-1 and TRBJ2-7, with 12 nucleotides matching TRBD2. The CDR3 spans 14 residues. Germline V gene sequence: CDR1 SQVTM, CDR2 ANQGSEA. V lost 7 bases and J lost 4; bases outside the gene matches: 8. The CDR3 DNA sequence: TGCAGCGCGAAGACTAGCGGGAGCGGATACGAGCAGTACTTC. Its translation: CSAKTSGSGYEQYF.

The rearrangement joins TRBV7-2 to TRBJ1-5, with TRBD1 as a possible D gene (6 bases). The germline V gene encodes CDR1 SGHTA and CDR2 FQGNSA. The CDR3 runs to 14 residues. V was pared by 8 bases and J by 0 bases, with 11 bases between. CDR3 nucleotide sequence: TGTGCCAGCGGAAAGACAGGTAGCAATCAGCCCCAGCATTTT. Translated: CASGKTGSNQPQHF.

This chain's CDR3 is CASSPQAPRETQYF. CDR3 bases: TGTGCCAGCAGTCCCCAGGCCCCAAGGGAGACCCAGTACTTC. The chain uses TRBV2 and TRBJ2-5; D ambiguous. Germline V gene data show CDR1 as SNHLY and CDR2 as FYNNEI. CDR3 length: 14 residues. V shed 5 bases and J shed 5 bases, with 15 bases lying between them.

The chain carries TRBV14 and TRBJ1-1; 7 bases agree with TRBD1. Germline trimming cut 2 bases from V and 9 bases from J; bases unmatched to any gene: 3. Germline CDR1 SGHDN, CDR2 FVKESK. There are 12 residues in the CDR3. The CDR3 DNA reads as TGTGCCAGCAGCCAAAGGACAGGAAAAGCTTTCTTT. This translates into CASSQRTGKAFF. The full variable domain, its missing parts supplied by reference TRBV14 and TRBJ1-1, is EAGVTQFPSHSVIEKGQTVTLRCDPISGHDNLYWYRRVMGKEIKFLLHFVKESKQDESGMPNNRFLAERTGGTYSTLKVQPAELEDSGVYFCASSQRTGKAFFGQGTRLTVV.

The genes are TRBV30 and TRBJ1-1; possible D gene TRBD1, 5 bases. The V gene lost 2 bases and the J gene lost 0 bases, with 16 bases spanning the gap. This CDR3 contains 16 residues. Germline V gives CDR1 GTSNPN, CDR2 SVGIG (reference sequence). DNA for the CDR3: TGTGCCTGGAGTAATGGGTGGGGGAGGTTGAACACTGAAGCTTTCTTT. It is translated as CAWSNGWGRLNTEAFF.

The CDR3 spells CASSRLAGETQYF. The CDR3 region has the DNA TGCGCCAGCAGTAGACTAGCGGGAGAGACCCAGTACTTC. The chain has TRBV4-3 and TRBJ2-5; 10 bases are shared with TRBD2. The CDR3 loop spans 13 amino acids. Trimming removed 6 bases from V and 4 bases from J; junction bases left unmatched: 2. The V gene's germline CDR1 is LGHNA and CDR2 YSLEER.